This TCR beta chain was retrieved from a study of cytotoxic CD8 clonotypes in ibrutinib-treated CLL. Study context: The cohort had about a dozen relapsed/refractory and around 15 treatment-naive patients, some 18 IGHV unmutated. Mean per-sample yields comprised 255,043 productive templates and approximately 90,000 productive rearrangements.

The targeted sequencing depth was 1 in 200,000 to 1 in 1 million T cells. Method: immunoSEQ multiplex PCR; TCRdb's copy keeps in-frame clones and lacks some. This sample has under 45,000 clones, with approximately 71% found just once. For this clone: Its antigen is not known.

This CDR3 has 19 amino acids. Germline V gene data show CDR1 as SGHDN and CDR2 as FVKESK. The V segment lost 3 bases and the J segment 6 bases; nucleotides outside the gene matches: 12. General observations from the study: Clonality was elevated at ibrutinib response and had returned toward baseline at progression.

The specimen was PBMCs, collected at disease progression, from a patient treated with ibrutinib. The chain combines TRBV14 with TRBJ2-1; 15 bases are a match to TRBD2. The source is a human donor with chronic lymphocytic leukemia. The CDR3 region is CASSHMGGLAGGHGNEQFF. The CDR3 DNA is TGTGCCAGCAGCCACATGGGGGGACTAGCGGGAGGACATGGCAATGAGCAGTTCTTC.